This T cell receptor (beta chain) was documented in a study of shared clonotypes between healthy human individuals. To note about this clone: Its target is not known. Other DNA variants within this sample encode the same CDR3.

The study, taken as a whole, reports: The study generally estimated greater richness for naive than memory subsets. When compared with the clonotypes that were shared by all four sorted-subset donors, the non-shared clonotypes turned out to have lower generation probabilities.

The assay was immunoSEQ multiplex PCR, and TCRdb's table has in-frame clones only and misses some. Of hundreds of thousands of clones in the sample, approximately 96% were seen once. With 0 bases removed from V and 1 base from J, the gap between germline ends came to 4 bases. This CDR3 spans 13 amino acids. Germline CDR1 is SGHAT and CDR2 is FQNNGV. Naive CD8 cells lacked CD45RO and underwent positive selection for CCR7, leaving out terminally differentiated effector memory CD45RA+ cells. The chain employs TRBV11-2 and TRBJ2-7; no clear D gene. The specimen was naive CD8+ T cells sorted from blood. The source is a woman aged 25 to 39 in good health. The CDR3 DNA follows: TGTGCCAGCAGCTTAGACCTATCCTACGAGCAGTACTTC. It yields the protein CASSLDLSYEQYF.